The rows below give T cell receptor beta chains drawn from one sample of a study of vaccination and CD4 T cells after COVID-19. TCRdb reprocessed the PCR reads with MiXCR, giving one entry per CDR3 protein. The repertoire holds about 7,800 distinct CDR3 sequences, with roughly 63% as singletons. These receptors are not linked to any known antigen. The specimen sequenced was CD4+ T cells from blood, cultured in vitro. The receptors shown here come from a human donor who had recovered from COVID-19. Each CDR3 is given with its conserved first and last residue. The order of the fields is J gene, V gene, D gene, clone size, CDR3 DNA, CDR3 protein. A D gene is named only where the DNA matches it firmly. Expanded clones are given a class, and other clones once, few, many or no size at all.

TRBJ2-5 TRBV30 NA once TGTGCCTGGAGTGTACAGGGCAGGGGGGGAGAGACCCAGTACTTC CAWSVQGRGGETQYF
TRBJ2-2 TRBV6-2/TRBV6-3 TRBD1 NA TGTGCCAGCAGGAGGGACAGAGACACCGGGGAGCTGTTTTTT CASRRDRDTGELFF
TRBJ1-1 TRBV3-1 NA NA TGTGCCAGCGCCGCCGGGGGCGGGAACACTGAAGCTTTCTTT CASAAGGGNTEAFF
TRBJ1-2 TRBV28 NA NA TGTGCCAGCAGTTCCACGGATCGAGGCTACACCTTC CASSSTDRGYTF
TRBJ2-7 TRBV7-2 NA NA TGTGCCAGCAACCCTCCCCCCCGGCCAGGGGTAAGCTACGAGCAGTACTTC CASNPPPRPGVSYEQYF
TRBJ2-2 TRBV20-1 NA few TGCAGTGCTAGATTCACTAGCTGGACCGGGGAGCTGTTTTTT CSARFTSWTGELFF
TRBJ1-2 TRBV6-5 TRBD1 few TGTGCCAGCAGTTCGGACAGGGAACCTTATGGCTACACCTTC CASSSDREPYGYTF
TRBJ2-5 TRBV10-3 NA NA TGTGCCACCGCGGGCCTTAGTGACGCCCGCGGAGAGACCCAGTACTTC CATAGLSDARGETQYF
TRBJ2-7 TRBV6-1 NA NA TGTGCCAGCAGTGCCCTATCACGGGGGACGGACCACTACGAGCAGTACTTC CASSALSRGTDHYEQYF
TRBJ2-5 TRBV10-3 TRBD2 few TGTGCCATCAGTCTAGCGGGAGAGGAAGAGACCCAGTACTTC CAISLAGEEETQYF
TRBJ2-3 TRBV7-2 TRBD2 NA TGTGCCAGCAGCTCCCTTTCGAAACTAGCGGGGGGGCTGACAGATACGCAGTATTTT CASSSLSKLAGGLTDTQYF
TRBJ2-3 TRBV20-1 TRBD1 NA TGCAGTGCTAGATACCACAGGGGCCCCATCAGCACAGATACGCAGTATTTT CSARYHRGPISTDTQYF
TRBJ2-3 TRBV6-2/TRBV6-3 NA NA TGTGCCAGCAGCCAGGGGGGCATTACAGATACGCAGTATTTT CASSQGGITDTQYF
TRBJ1-2 TRBV6-1 TRBD1 once TGTGCCAGCGGATCCGGGACAGGGAGCTTCTATGGCTACACCTTC CASGSGTGSFYGYTF
TRBJ2-3 TRBV20-1 TRBD2 few TGCAGTGCTATGACTAGCGGGACGGTCGCAGATACGCAGTATTTT CSAMTSGTVADTQYF
TRBJ1-2 TRBV5-1 NA NA TGCGCCAGCAGCAGGTGGGACTATGGCTACACCTTC CASSRWDYGYTF
TRBJ1-2 TRBV25-1 NA NA TGTGCCAGCAGTGATTTGGGAGACTATGGCTACACCTTC CASSDLGDYGYTF
TRBJ2-5 TRBV19 NA NA TGTGCCAGTAGTATACGTCGGCAGGGGGGAGAGACCCAGTACTTC CASSIRRQGGETQYF
TRBJ2-2 TRBV7-9 NA NA TGTGCCAGCAGTCGACAGTTCCCTGCGAACACCGGGGAGCTGTTTTTT CASSRQFPANTGELFF
TRBJ2-2 TRBV7-2 TRBD2 few TGTGCCAGCAGCTCGTCCGGGACTAAAACCGGGGAGCTGTTTTTT CASSSSGTKTGELFF
TRBJ1-2 TRBV19 NA NA TGTGCCACCAATGGCTACACCTTC CATNGYTF
TRBJ2-7 TRBV6-5 NA once TGTGCCAGCAGTTACCCTGGGGGGGCGGGAGAGGGAGAGCAGTACTTC CASSYPGGAGEGEQYF
TRBJ1-5 TRBV27 NA NA TGTGCCAGCAGTTCCCGAAGGGGGGAAGGCAATCAGCCCCAGCATTTT CASSSRRGEGNQPQHF
TRBJ2-7 TRBV6-1 TRBD1 NA TGTGCCAGCTTACGGACAGGGACCTACGAGCAGTACTTC CASLRTGTYEQYF
TRBJ2-7 TRBV6-5 TRBD2 few TGTGCCAGCAGTTACCTCACGCTAGCGGACGAGCAGTACTTC CASSYLTLADEQYF
TRBJ2-2 TRBV6-1 NA few TGTGCCAGCAGGACCGGGACACTGAACACCGGGGAGCTGTTTTTT CASRTGTLNTGELFF